Listed below are T cell receptor beta chains from one sample, sequenced in a study of shared clonotypes between healthy human individuals. Sequencing was performed with immunoSEQ multiplex PCR; in TCRdb, only in-frame clones are kept and a portion is missing. The sample has 2 million to 2.5 million clones, roughly 95% seen once. The sample comprised naive CD4+ T cells sorted from blood. Receptors originate from a man younger than 35 in good health. The CDR3 runs from the conserved cysteine through the conserved F or W. The D gene is left open where the match is weak. A clone size is listed for some rows: how often the clone was seen (once, few, many), or a class if it is expanded.

v_call: TRBV28
j_call: TRBJ2-1
d_call: -
clone_size: once
cdr3_length: 12
cdr3_nt: TGTGCCAGCAGCGTAGGGGGGAATGAGCAGTTCTTC
cdr3_aa: CASSVGGNEQFF

v_call: TRBV7-3
j_call: TRBJ2-3
d_call: -
clone_size: once
cdr3_length: 18
cdr3_nt: TGTGCCAGCAGCTTAACCGGACCGGGACGGGGTAGCACAGATACGCAGTATTTT
cdr3_aa: CASSLTGPGRGSTDTQYF

v_call: TRBV7-3
j_call: TRBJ1-1
d_call: -
clone_size: -
cdr3_length: 14
cdr3_nt: TGTGCCAGCAGCGCCCAGGGTGGGCTCACTGAAGCTTTCTTT
cdr3_aa: CASSAQGGLTEAFF

v_call: TRBV28
j_call: TRBJ2-5
d_call: -
clone_size: -
cdr3_length: 14
cdr3_nt: TGTGCCAGCAGTTCGGGTAGCATTATCGAGACCCAGTACTTC
cdr3_aa: CASSSGSIIETQYF

v_call: TRBV30
j_call: TRBJ1-2
d_call: -
clone_size: -
cdr3_length: 12
cdr3_nt: TGTGCCTGGAGTGTAGTTGCCTATGGCTACACCTTC
cdr3_aa: CAWSVVAYGYTF

v_call: TRBV5-6
j_call: TRBJ2-5
d_call: TRBD1
clone_size: -
cdr3_length: 16
cdr3_nt: TGTGCCAGCAGCAAACTCGGACAGGGGGCCCGGGAGACCCAGTACTTC
cdr3_aa: CASSKLGQGARETQYF

v_call: TRBV6-6
j_call: TRBJ2-7
d_call: -
clone_size: -
cdr3_length: 14
cdr3_nt: TGTGCCAGCAGCCAGGACATCAAGTCCTACGAGCAGTACTTC
cdr3_aa: CASSQDIKSYEQYF

v_call: TRBV18
j_call: TRBJ1-1
d_call: -
clone_size: -
cdr3_length: 14
cdr3_nt: TGTGCCAGCTCACAATCCGACAGTTTAGCTGAAGCTTTCTTT
cdr3_aa: CASSQSDSLAEAFF

v_call: TRBV27
j_call: TRBJ2-7
d_call: -
clone_size: -
cdr3_length: 13
cdr3_nt: TGTGCCAGCAGTTTTACCAAGACCGGGGAGCAGTACTTC
cdr3_aa: CASSFTKTGEQYF

v_call: TRBV6-4
j_call: TRBJ1-2
d_call: -
clone_size: -
cdr3_length: 13
cdr3_nt: TGTGCCAGCAGTGACTCGAAAGGGGGTGGCTACACCTTC
cdr3_aa: CASSDSKGGGYTF

v_call: TRBV7-2
j_call: TRBJ2-1
d_call: -
clone_size: -
cdr3_length: 15
cdr3_nt: TGTGCCAGCACCCTCGGCCGCGGAAGAGGAAATGAGCAGTTCTTC
cdr3_aa: CASTLGRGRGNEQFF

v_call: TRBV11-2
j_call: TRBJ1-5
d_call: -
clone_size: -
cdr3_length: 14
cdr3_nt: TGTGCCAGCAGCTTAGCAAGTGGCAATCAGCCCCAGCATTTT
cdr3_aa: CASSLASGNQPQHF

v_call: TRBV11-2
j_call: TRBJ2-7
d_call: -
clone_size: -
cdr3_length: 13
cdr3_nt: TGTGCCAGCAGCTACCAGGGCGTGCACGAGCAGTACTTC
cdr3_aa: CASSYQGVHEQYF

v_call: TRBV7-2
j_call: TRBJ2-6
d_call: -
clone_size: -
cdr3_length: 15
cdr3_nt: TGTGCCAGCAGCTTATCGGGGGCTGGGGCCAACGTCCTGACTTTC
cdr3_aa: CASSLSGAGANVLTF

v_call: TRBV27
j_call: TRBJ1-2
d_call: TRBD1
clone_size: -
cdr3_length: 14
cdr3_nt: TGTGCCAGCAGTCCTGGGACAGGCGTCTATGGCTACACCTTC
cdr3_aa: CASSPGTGVYGYTF

v_call: TRBV5-1
j_call: TRBJ2-2
d_call: TRBD1
clone_size: -
cdr3_length: 16
cdr3_nt: TGCGCCAGCAGCTCGGGACAGGTAGCGTACACCGGGGAGCTGTTTTTT
cdr3_aa: CASSSGQVAYTGELFF